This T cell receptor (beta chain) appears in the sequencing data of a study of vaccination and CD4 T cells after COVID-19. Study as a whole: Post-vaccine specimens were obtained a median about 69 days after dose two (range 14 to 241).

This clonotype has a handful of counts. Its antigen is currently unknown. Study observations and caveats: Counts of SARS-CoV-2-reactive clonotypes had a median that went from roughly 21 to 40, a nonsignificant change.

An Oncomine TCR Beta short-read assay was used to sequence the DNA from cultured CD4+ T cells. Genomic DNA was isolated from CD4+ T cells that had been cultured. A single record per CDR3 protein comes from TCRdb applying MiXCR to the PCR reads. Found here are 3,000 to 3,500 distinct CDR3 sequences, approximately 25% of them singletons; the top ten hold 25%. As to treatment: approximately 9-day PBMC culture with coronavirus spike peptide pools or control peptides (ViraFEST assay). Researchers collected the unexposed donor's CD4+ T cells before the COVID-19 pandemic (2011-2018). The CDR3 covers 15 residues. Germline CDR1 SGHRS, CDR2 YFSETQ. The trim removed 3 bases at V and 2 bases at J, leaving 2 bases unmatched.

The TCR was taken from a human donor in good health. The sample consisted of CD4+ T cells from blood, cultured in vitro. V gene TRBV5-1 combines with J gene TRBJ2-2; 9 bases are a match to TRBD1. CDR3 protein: CASSWGQGNTGELFF. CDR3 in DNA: TGCGCCAGCAGCTGGGGACAGGGAAACACCGGGGAGCTGTTTTTT.